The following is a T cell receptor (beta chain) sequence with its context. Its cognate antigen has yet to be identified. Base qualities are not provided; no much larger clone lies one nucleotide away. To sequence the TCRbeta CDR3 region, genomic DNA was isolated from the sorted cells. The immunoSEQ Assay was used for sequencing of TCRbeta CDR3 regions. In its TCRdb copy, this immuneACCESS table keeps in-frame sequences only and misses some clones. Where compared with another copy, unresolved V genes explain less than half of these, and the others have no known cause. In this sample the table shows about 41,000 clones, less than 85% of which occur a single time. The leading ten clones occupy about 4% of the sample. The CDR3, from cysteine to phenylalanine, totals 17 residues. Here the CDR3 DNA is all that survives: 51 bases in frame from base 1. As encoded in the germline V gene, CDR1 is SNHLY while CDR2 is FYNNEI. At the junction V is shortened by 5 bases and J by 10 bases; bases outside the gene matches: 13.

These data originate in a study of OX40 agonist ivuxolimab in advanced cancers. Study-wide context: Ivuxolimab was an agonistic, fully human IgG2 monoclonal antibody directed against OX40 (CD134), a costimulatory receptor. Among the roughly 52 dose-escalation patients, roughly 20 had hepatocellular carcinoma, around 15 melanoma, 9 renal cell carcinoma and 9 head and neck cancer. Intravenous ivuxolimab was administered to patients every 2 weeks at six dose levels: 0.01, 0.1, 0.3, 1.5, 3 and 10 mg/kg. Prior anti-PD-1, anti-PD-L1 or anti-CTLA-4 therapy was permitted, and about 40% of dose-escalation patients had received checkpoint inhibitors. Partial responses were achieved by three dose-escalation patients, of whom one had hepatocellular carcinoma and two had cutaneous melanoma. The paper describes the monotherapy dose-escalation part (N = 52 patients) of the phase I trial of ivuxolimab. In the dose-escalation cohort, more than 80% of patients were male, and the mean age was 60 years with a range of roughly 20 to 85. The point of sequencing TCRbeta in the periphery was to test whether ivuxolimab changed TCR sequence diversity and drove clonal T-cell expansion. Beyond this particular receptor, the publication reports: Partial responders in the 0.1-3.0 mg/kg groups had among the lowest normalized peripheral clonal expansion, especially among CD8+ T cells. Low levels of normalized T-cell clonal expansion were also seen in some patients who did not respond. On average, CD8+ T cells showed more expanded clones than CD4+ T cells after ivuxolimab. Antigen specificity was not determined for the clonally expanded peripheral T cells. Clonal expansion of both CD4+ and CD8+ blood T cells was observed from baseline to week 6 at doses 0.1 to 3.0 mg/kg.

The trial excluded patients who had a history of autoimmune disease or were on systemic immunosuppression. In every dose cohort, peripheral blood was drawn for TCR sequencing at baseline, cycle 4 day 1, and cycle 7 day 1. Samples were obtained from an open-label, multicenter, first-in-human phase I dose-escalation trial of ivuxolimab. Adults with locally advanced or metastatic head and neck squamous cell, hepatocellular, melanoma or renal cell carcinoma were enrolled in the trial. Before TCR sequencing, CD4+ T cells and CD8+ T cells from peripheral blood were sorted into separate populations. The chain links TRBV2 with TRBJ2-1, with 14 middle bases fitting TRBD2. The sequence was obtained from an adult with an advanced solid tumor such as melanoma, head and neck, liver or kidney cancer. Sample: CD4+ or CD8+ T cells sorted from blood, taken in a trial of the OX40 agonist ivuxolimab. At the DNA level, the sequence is TGTGCCAGCAGTAATAGGGGACTAGCGGGGGCCCTGGGGGAGCAGTTCTTC. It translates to CASSNRGLAGALGEQFF.